The entry that follows covers one TCR beta chain sequence. The antigen is undetermined. Sequencing used immunoSEQ multiplex PCR; TCRdb keeps in-frame clones, though not all of them. The sample records approximately 160,000 clones, approximately 90% being singletons. The data were taken from a study of T cell responses to AZD1222 COVID-19 vaccine. Study-wide findings and caveats: Of spike-specific TCRs, nearly half reportedly target regions left unmutated in variants. Once two AZD1222 doses were given, Spike-specific TCR breadth and depth went up.

J lost 5 bases, V lost 1 base, and 7 bases had no gene match. Germline V gene sequence: CDR1 LGHNA, CDR2 YNFKEQ. This CDR3 contains 16 residues. This rearrangement joins TRBV4-2 to TRBJ2-1; TRBD2 matches at 8 bases. The receptor's source is an adult in good health. The sample consisted of peripheral blood, taken on day 0 of AZD1222 vaccination. The CDR3 DNA reads TGTGCCAGCAGCCAAGTATCCGGGGGACTAGACAATGAGCAGTTCTTC. It codes for CASSQVSGGLDNEQFF.